The 20 T cell receptor beta chains listed next were all sequenced from one sample in a study of blood T cell repertoires in COVID-19 (dated by TCRdb to about 2020). Receptor libraries were prepared by the immunoSEQ multiplex PCR assay. TCRdb retrieved this table from immuneACCESS and kept in-frame rearrangements only. Not all clones are present; in checked studies, unresolved V genes account for under half, and no reason is known for the remainder. Across this sample there are about 41,000 clones, with approximately 90% seen only once. Together, the top ten hold about 5.3% of the sample. Sequencing was carried out using peripheral blood. These receptor sequences come from a human donor in a cohort sampled during active COVID-19.

The gene calls are TRBV24-1 and TRBJ2-5; 13 bases map to TRBD2. Germline V lookup: CDR1 KGHDR, CDR2 SFDVKD. The length of the CDR3 is 16 residues. After removal of 4 bases from V and 5 bases from J, the junction contained 6 bases not matched to a gene. The CDR3 nucleotides read TGTGCCACCAGTGACCTAGGACTAGCGGGAGTGGAGACCCAGTACTTC. Its translation: CATSDLGLAGVETQYF.

The chain is built from TRBV10-3 and TRBJ2-1; 10 positions agree with TRBD2. Per germline, CDR1 ENHRY and CDR2 SYGVKD. The CDR3 loop spans 18 amino acids. The V segment lost 0 bases and the J segment 9 bases; nucleotides outside the gene matches: 14. The CDR3, as DNA: TGTGCCATCAGTGAGTCAAGTTGGGCTAGCGGGAGTGAGGGTGAGCAGTTCTTC. It translates to CAISESSWASGSEGEQFF.

CDR3 sequence reads: CASSPNPGTGLQETQYF. The CDR3 coding sequence is TGTGCCAGCAGCCCCAACCCCGGGACAGGGCTCCAAGAGACCCAGTACTTC. The chain has TRBV4-2 and TRBJ2-5; 9 bases agree with TRBD1. The CDR3 totals 17 residues. V gave up 4 bases and J gave up 1 base; unmatched junction bases: 10. Germline V gene data show CDR1 as LGHNA and CDR2 as YNFKEQ.

DNA for the CDR3: TGCGCCAGCAGCTATGGACAGGGGAGGTTACAAGAGACCCAGTACTTC. Translation gives CASSYGQGRLQETQYF. The chain uses TRBV5-1 and TRBJ2-5, with TRBD1 matching 9 bases. Germline CDR1 is SGHRS and CDR2 is YFSETQ. V lost 3 bases to trimming and J lost 2 bases; unmatched junction nucleotides: 8. The CDR3 extends over 16 amino acids. The full variable domain, rest sourced from reference TRBV5-1 and TRBJ2-5, is KAGVTQTPRYLIKTRGQQVTLSCSPISGHRSVSWYQQTPGQGLQFLFEYFSETQRNKGNFPGRFSGRQFSNSRSEMNVSTLELGDSALYLCASSYGQGRLQETQYFGPGTRLLVL.

V gene TRBV28 combines with J gene TRBJ2-7, with 15 bases identical to TRBD2. Germline V gene lookup returns CDR1 MDHEN and CDR2 SYDVKM. With V trimmed by 6 bases and J by 2 bases, 5 bases remained unmatched. This CDR3 comprises 16 residues. This CDR3 is CASSPGLAGGPYEQYF. CDR3 bases: TGTGCCAGCAGCCCCGGACTAGCGGGAGGGCCCTACGAGCAGTACTTC.

This chain joins TRBV27 and TRBJ2-1; D uncertain. Germline-derived CDR1 and CDR2 are MNHEY and SMNVEV (reference sequence). This CDR3 comprises 13 residues. Trimming pared 5 bases from V and 2 bases from J, leaving 7 bases between. CDR3 sequence (DNA): TGTGCCAGCAGTCCCCAAACCTACAATGAGCAGTTCTTC. Translation gives CASSPQTYNEQFF.

The chain recombines TRBV3-1 (or the pseudogene TRBV3-2) with TRBJ2-2; D is perhaps TRBD1 (6 bases). The germline V and J ends were trimmed by 1 base and 2 bases, with 8 bases remaining between them. The CDR3 extends over 15 amino acids. The V gene's germline CDR1 is LGHDT and CDR2 YNNKEL (reference sequence). CDR3 nucleotides: TGTGCCAGCAGCCAAGGGACAGCAAACACCGGGGAGCTGTTTTTT. Its protein is CASSQGTANTGELFF.

The V and J genes are TRBV12-5 and TRBJ1-5; TRBD1 agrees at 10 bases. V lost 0 bases, J lost 6 bases, and 8 bases stayed unmatched. In germline, CDR1 is LGHNT, CDR2 FRNRAP. The CDR3 is 17 residues long. CDR3 coding DNA: TGTGCTAGTGGTTTGGTCGCGACAGGGGGCTATCGTCAGCCCCAGCATTTT. Its translation is CASGLVATGGYRQPQHF. The full variable domain, in which reference TRBV12-5 and TRBJ1-5 provide the parts outside the CDR3, is DARVTQTPRHKVTEMGQEVTMRCQPILGHNTVFWYRQTMMQGLELLAYFRNRAPLDDSGMPKDRFSAEMPDATLATLKIQPSEPRDSAVYFCASGLVATGGYRQPQHFGDGTRLSIL.

The chain combines TRBV28 with TRBJ2-1, with a weak D call TRBD2 (6 bases). V lost 7 bases and J lost 7, with 32 bases in between. CDR3 length: 19 residues. The germline CDR1 and CDR2 sequences are MDHEN and SYDVKM. CDR3 residues: CASNSRGSGEARFRNEQFF. CDR3 nucleotide sequence: TGTGCCAGCAACTCCAGAGGTTCGGGGGAGGCTCGATTTCGAAATGAGCAGTTCTTC.

The V and J genes are TRBV4-1 and TRBJ1-5; 7 nucleotides agree with TRBD1. CDR1 and CDR2 (germline): MGHRA, YSYEKL. The J segment lost 4 bases and the V segment lost 4 bases, leaving 7 bases of the junction unmatched. This CDR3 region has 15 residues. The CDR3 nucleotides read TGCGCCAGCAGCCCCACGGGACAGCCGAATCAGCCCCAGCATTTT. Protein sequence: CASSPTGQPNQPQHF.

The rearrangement links TRBV28 to TRBJ2-5; 8 bases agree with TRBD1. The germline V gene has CDR1 MDHEN and CDR2 SYDVKM. J lost 5 bases, V lost 3 bases, and 17 bases had no gene match. The CDR3 has 18 amino acids. The CDR3 reads CASSFSAGQDPSWETQYF. For the CDR3, the DNA is TGTGCCAGCAGTTTTAGCGCGGGACAGGACCCCTCGTGGGAGACCCAGTACTTC.

The chain recombines TRBV11-1 with TRBJ2-7; TRBD2 matches 8 bases. V shed 1 base, J shed 4 bases, and the junction held 6 bases outside the gene matches. This CDR3 contains 15 residues. Per germline, CDR1 SGHAT and CDR2 FQDESV (reference sequence). The chain's CDR3 is CASSLGSGSLYEQYF. The DNA for the CDR3 is TGTGCCAGCAGCTTAGGAAGCGGGAGCCTTTACGAGCAGTACTTC.

This chain links TRBV5-5 with TRBJ1-4; 8 positions agree with TRBD1. Losses at the gene ends were 1 base for V and 7 bases for J; bases not matched to a gene: 6. The germline CDR1 and CDR2 sequences are SGHKS and YYEKEE (reference sequence). The CDR3 spans 15 residues. This CDR3 is CASSLTGDRGEKLFF. In nucleotides, the CDR3 is TGTGCCAGCAGCTTGACAGGCGACAGGGGTGAAAAACTGTTTTTT.

This clone was seen more than once but under ten times. The rearrangement joins TRBV9 to TRBJ2-1, with a weak D call TRBD2 (5 bases). The germline V and J ends were trimmed by 6 bases and 7 bases, with 17 bases remaining between them. Germline CDR1 reads SGDLS; CDR2 reads YYNGEE. This CDR3 contains 14 residues. CDR3 nucleotide sequence: TGTGCCAGCAACCTCCTCGAGGGCCAGAATGAGCAGTTCTTC. The encoded protein is CASNLLEGQNEQFF.

V usage is TRBV9 and J usage is TRBJ2-7; D is ambiguous. Trimming removed 0 bases from V and 6 bases from J, with 16 bases in between. Germline V lookup: CDR1 SGDLS, CDR2 YYNGEE. CDR3 length: 15 amino acids. The CDR3 sequence is CASSVVGGLGGEQYF. CDR3 DNA sequence: TGTGCCAGCAGCGTAGTAGGCGGCTTGGGTGGCGAGCAGTACTTC.

The chain employs TRBV25-1 and TRBJ2-1, with 8 bases identical to TRBD1. CDR3 length equals 16 residues. V trimming: 4 bases; J trimming: 5 bases; junction bases outside the gene matches: 10. Germline CDR1 MGHDK, CDR2 SYGVNS. The CDR3 is CASSVLRTGFHNEQFF. The CDR3 region has the DNA TGTGCCAGCAGTGTCCTCCGGACAGGGTTCCACAATGAGCAGTTCTTC. Combining the CDR3 with reference TRBV25-1 and TRBJ2-1 gives the whole variable domain EADIYQTPRYLVIGTGKKITLECSQTMGHDKMYWYQQDPGMELHLIHYSYGVNSTEKGDLSSESTVSRIRTEHFPLTLESARPSHTSQYLCASSVLRTGFHNEQFFGPGTRLTVL.

V usage is TRBV9 and J usage is TRBJ2-7, with TRBD2 matching over 8 bases. Germline V gene sequence: CDR1 SGDLS, CDR2 YYNGEE. CDR3 length equals 16 residues. The V gene end was trimmed by 4 bases and the J gene end by 3 bases; junction bases not matched to a gene: 12. The CDR3 reads CASSPRAAGVDYEQYF. The CDR3 bases are TGTGCCAGCAGCCCCCGGGCAGCGGGAGTGGACTACGAGCAGTACTTC.

The rearrangement uses TRBV19 and TRBJ1-1; D not resolved. This CDR3 has 10 amino acids. CDR1 is LNHDA and CDR2 is SQIVND in the germline V gene (reference sequence). The ends were cut back, 9 bases at V and 4 bases at J, with 6 bases in the middle. The CDR3: CASKSTEAFF. The CDR3 region has the DNA TGTGCCAGCAAGAGCACTGAAGCTTTCTTT.

This clone was observed once. V gene TRBV7-9 combines with J gene TRBJ1-2, with unresolved D. Trimming stripped 0 bases from V and 3 bases from J, with 8 bases between. The CDR3 spans 14 residues. Germline CDR1 and CDR2: SEHNR and FQNEAQ (reference sequence). The CDR3 reads CASSLATDYYGYTF. CDR3 in DNA: TGTGCCAGCAGCTTAGCGACTGATTACTATGGCTACACCTTC.

V usage is TRBV7-6 and J usage is TRBJ1-4; perhaps TRBD1 as D (5 bases). Germline V gives CDR1 SGHVS, CDR2 FNYEAQ. This CDR3 is 18 amino acids long. Trimming took 1 base from V and 7 from J, leaving 22 bases between them. The CDR3 region is CASSLDGFGRGIREKLFF. CDR3 coding DNA: TGTGCCAGCAGCTTAGACGGCTTTGGGAGGGGTATTCGTGAAAAACTGTTTTTT.